The present T cell receptor (beta chain) was sequenced within a study of cytomegalovirus exposure and HLA in healthy donors. Overall study results and limits: CMV serostatus was the only recorded immune exposure for donors. An ancestry cluster, one associated with Asian ancestry, reportedly showed fewer N-insertions than the 666-donor mean in a later analysis. Analyses of presence and absence presupposed an approximately uniform sequencing depth across donors.

On this clone itself: What it binds is unknown.

The PCR used 60 Vbeta and 13 Jbeta primers. The protocol was immunoSEQ multiplex PCR, while the TCRdb copy is restricted to in-frame clones and leaves out a portion. Of some 150,000 clones in the sample, roughly 85% were seen once. Germline CDR1 SGHDN, CDR2 FVKESK. With 4 bases clipped from V and 2 bases from J, the junction kept 3 bases outside the gene matches. The CDR3 runs to 16 residues. The V call is TRBV14, the J call TRBJ2-1; 12 nucleotides align to TRBD2. This receptor was identified in a woman aged 30 to 39 in good health and CMV-seronegative. The sample comprised PBMCs. CDR3 in amino acids: CASSRTSGVAYNEQFF. As DNA, the CDR3 is TGTGCCAGCAGCCGGACTAGCGGGGTGGCCTACAATGAGCAGTTCTTC. The full variable domain, in which reference TRBV14 and TRBJ2-1 provide the parts outside the CDR3, is EAGVTQFPSHSVIEKGQTVTLRCDPISGHDNLYWYRRVMGKEIKFLLHFVKESKQDESGMPNNRFLAERTGGTYSTLKVQPAELEDSGVYFCASSRTSGVAYNEQFFGPGTRLTVL.